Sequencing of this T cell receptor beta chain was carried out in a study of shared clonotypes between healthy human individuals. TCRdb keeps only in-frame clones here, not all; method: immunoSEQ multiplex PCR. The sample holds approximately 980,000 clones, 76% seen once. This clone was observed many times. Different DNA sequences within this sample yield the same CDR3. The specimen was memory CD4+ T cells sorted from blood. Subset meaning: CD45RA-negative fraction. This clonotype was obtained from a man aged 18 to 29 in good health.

CDR3 sequence reads: CASSPTQETQYF. The DNA of the CDR3 is TGTGCCAGCTCACCCACACAAGAGACCCAGTACTTC. J is TRBJ2-5 and V is TRBV18; no clear D. Germline CDR1 and CDR2: KGHSH and LQKENI. This CDR3 has 12 amino acids. Deletions cut 3 bases from V and 2 bases from J, with 4 bases between.